A selection of T cell receptor beta chains follows, all from one sample in a study of T cells in Graves' hyperthyroidism and ophthalmopathy. Each CDR3 protein is one row after TCRdb ran MiXCR on the multiplex PCR reads. The data contain approximately 600,000 distinct CDR3 sequences, less than 25% of them singletons. Sequenced input: blood. Receptor source: a man aged 30-40 years with Graves' ophthalmopathy. Both conserved end residues are part of each CDR3. D genes are given only for firm matches. Part of the rows lack a size; the others show once, few, many or a class for expanded clones.

d_call | clone_size | j_call | v_call | cdr3_aa | cdr3_nt
- | few | TRBJ1-2 | TRBV13 | CASSPGQLWYGYTF | TGTGCCAGCAGCCCCGGGCAGCTCTGGTATGGCTACACCTTC
- | - | TRBJ2-1 | TRBV4-2 | CASSQELLAYNEQFF | TGTGCCAGCAGCCAAGAACTACTAGCCTACAATGAGCAGTTCTTC
- | once | TRBJ2-7 | TRBV5-6 | CASSPRGVTYEQYF | TGTGCCAGCAGCCCCCGAGGGGTAACCTACGAGCAGTACTTC
- | few | TRBJ1-1 | TRBV24-1 | CATRGKAGVNTEAFF | TGTGCCACCCGGGGGAAGGCTGGGGTTAACACTGAAGCTTTCTTT
- | few | TRBJ1-5 | TRBV12-3/TRBV12-4 | CASKRGTNQPQHF | TGTGCCAGCAAGAGGGGAACGAATCAGCCCCAGCATTTT
TRBD2 | once | TRBJ2-1 | TRBV6-5 | CASSYSLAGGPNEQFF | TGTGCCAGCAGTTACTCACTAGCGGGAGGGCCGAATGAGCAGTTCTTC
- | few | TRBJ2-3 | TRBV15 | CATSRVVPTGTDTQYF | TGTGCCACCAGCAGAGTGGTGCCGACTGGCACAGATACGCAGTATTTT
- | - | TRBJ1-1 | TRBV4-3 | CASSPGNGKGTEAFF | TGCGCCAGCAGCCCCGGTAACGGAAAAGGAACTGAAGCTTTCTTT
- | many | TRBJ2-3 | TRBV7-2 | CASSLADPDVSTDTQYF | TGTGCCAGCAGCTTAGCGGATCCCGATGTGAGCACAGATACGCAGTATTTT
TRBD2 | few | TRBJ2-2 | TRBV5-1 | CASSLALASGRPTPDGELFF | TGCGCCAGCAGCTTGGCCTTGGCTAGCGGGAGGCCCACCCCCGACGGGGAGCTGTTTTTT
TRBD1 | many | TRBJ2-5 | TRBV12-3/TRBV12-4 | CASRSQGELETQYF | TGTGCCAGCAGATCACAGGGGGAGTTGGAGACCCAGTACTTC
- | - | TRBJ2-1 | TRBV6-1 | CASSARTASYNEQFF | TGTGCCAGCAGTGCGCGGACGGCCTCCTACAATGAGCAGTTCTTC
- | few | TRBJ2-1 | TRBV7-2 | CASSQGGVGPEQFF | TGTGCCAGCAGTCAAGGGGGGGTAGGCCCTGAGCAGTTCTTC
- | many | TRBJ2-3 | TRBV29-1 | CSVDLSDSSFTDTQYF | TGCAGCGTCGACCTTTCCGACAGCTCTTTCACAGATACGCAGTATTTT
TRBD1 | - | TRBJ2-7 | TRBV12-5 | CASAMGQGISYEQYF | TGTGCTAGTGCCATGGGACAGGGGATCTCCTACGAGCAGTACTTC
- | - | TRBJ1-1 | TRBV4-1 | CASSQGSRLRGTEAFF | TGCGCCAGCAGCCAGGGGTCCCGGCTCCGGGGCACTGAAGCTTTCTTT
TRBD2 | - | TRBJ2-3 | TRBV6-1 | CASSSGHSGKNTDTQYF | TGTGCCAGCAGTTCGGGACATAGCGGGAAGAACACAGATACGCAGTATTTT
TRBD2 | - | TRBJ2-3 | TRBV12-3/TRBV12-4 | CASSLAGGDTDTQYF | TGTGCCAGCAGTTTAGCCGGGGGGGACACAGATACGCAGTATTTT
- | many | TRBJ1-1 | TRBV20-1 | CSATDGQSRAFF | TGCAGTGCCACGGACGGTCAGAGTCGAGCTTTCTTT
- | - | TRBJ2-6 | TRBV27 | CASSSRALYPISGANVLTF | TGTGCCAGCAGTTCCCGAGCCCTTTATCCCATCTCTGGGGCCAACGTCCTGACTTTC
TRBD2 | few | TRBJ2-1 | TRBV6-2/TRBV6-3 | CASSYSRGLAGGPGNEQFF | TGTGCCAGCAGTTACTCTAGGGGACTAGCGGGAGGGCCCGGCAATGAGCAGTTCTTC
- | few | TRBJ1-5 | TRBV20-1 | CSASNGQPQHF | TGCAGTGCTAGTAATGGTCAGCCCCAGCATTTT
- | once | TRBJ2-6 | TRBV20-1 | CSARQGPGANVLTF | TGCAGTGCCCGCCAGGGACCTGGGGCCAACGTCCTGACTTTC
TRBD2 | few | TRBJ2-5 | TRBV9 | CASSRSREGRGETQYF | TGTGCCAGCAGCAGGTCCCGGGAGGGCCGAGGGGAGACCCAGTACTTC
- | many | TRBJ2-1 | TRBV11-2 | CASSRFKPYNEQFF | TGTGCCAGCAGCCGGTTTAAGCCCTACAATGAGCAGTTCTTC
- | few | TRBJ2-3 | TRBV6-1 | CASSGMRMDTQYF | TGTGCCAGCTCCGGGATGAGAATGGATACGCAGTATTTT
- | - | TRBJ1-2 | TRBV28 | CASSMGTPSNYGYTF | TGTGCCAGCAGTATGGGGACACCTAGTAACTATGGCTACACCTTC
- | many | TRBJ2-3 | TRBV5-1 | CASSLRTSPLTDTQYF | TGCGCCAGCAGCTTGAGAACTTCCCCTCTCACAGATACGCAGTATTTT
TRBD2 | - | TRBJ2-1 | TRBV5-5 | CASSLGTGGTSEQFF | TGTGCCAGCAGCTTGGGCACGGGAGGAACTAGTGAGCAGTTCTTC
- | few | TRBJ2-5 | TRBV18 | CASSPPSHRGTQYF | TGTGCCAGCTCACCTCCCTCTCATCGCGGGACCCAGTACTTC
- | few | TRBJ1-3 | TRBV20-1 | CSARDTGTSGNTIYF | TGCAGTGCTAGAGATACAGGGACTTCTGGAAACACCATATATTTT
TRBD1 | few | TRBJ1-6 | TRBV7-9 | CASEAGQGNSPLHF | TGTGCCAGCGAAGCGGGACAGGGAAATTCACCCCTCCACTTT
- | many | TRBJ1-1 | TRBV12-3/TRBV12-4 | CASSISDRMNTEAFF | TGTGCCAGCAGTATTTCGGACAGAATGAACACTGAAGCTTTCTTT
TRBD2 | few | TRBJ2-7 | TRBV28 | CASSFELAGDYEQYF | TGTGCCAGCAGTTTTGAACTAGCGGGAGACTACGAGCAGTACTTC
TRBD2 | - | TRBJ2-3 | TRBV12-3/TRBV12-4 | CASIGTSAGTDTQYF | TGTGCCAGCATTGGGACTAGCGCAGGCACAGATACGCAGTATTTT
- | - | TRBJ2-7 | TRBV7-9 | CASSKTPGTLPYEQYF | TGTGCCAGCAGCAAAACTCCCGGGACTCTCCCCTACGAGCAGTACTTC
TRBD1 | few | TRBJ2-7 | TRBV28 | CASRRQGGNEQYF | TGTGCCAGCAGAAGACAGGGGGGGAACGAGCAGTACTTC
- | many | TRBJ1-2 | TRBV11-2 | CASSQGRYYGYTF | TGTGCCAGCAGCCAGGGGCGGTACTATGGCTACACCTTC
- | few | TRBJ1-4 | TRBV19 | CASSLQEFDRNEKLFF | TGTGCCAGTAGTCTCCAGGAATTCGACCGTAATGAAAAACTGTTTTTT
- | many | TRBJ1-5 | TRBV6-1 | CASSGTASYSNQPQHF | TGTGCCAGCAGTGGGACAGCCAGTTATAGCAATCAGCCCCAGCATTTT
TRBD1 | - | TRBJ1-2 | TRBV6-1 | CASSEERGQGLLYGYTF | TGTGCCAGCAGTGAAGAGAGGGGACAGGGCCTTCTCTATGGCTACACCTTC
TRBD2 | - | TRBJ2-3 | TRBV3-1 | CASSQGPGLAGTDTQYF | TGTGCCAGCAGCCAAGGTCCCGGACTAGCGGGGACAGATACGCAGTATTTT
TRBD1 | - | TRBJ1-1 | TRBV5-6 | CASSLGGQPEAFF | TGTGCCAGCAGCTTGGGGGGACAGCCTGAAGCTTTCTTT
TRBD2 | - | TRBJ2-1 | TRBV5-5 | CASSLGLAHLSSYNEQFF | TGTGCCAGCAGCTTAGGACTAGCGCACTTGAGCTCCTACAATGAGCAGTTCTTC
- | - | TRBJ2-7 | TRBV7-2 | CASSLGGLPPYEQYF | TGTGCCAGCAGCTTAGGAGGCCTGCCGCCCTACGAGCAGTACTTC
TRBD1 | many | TRBJ1-5 | TRBV28 | CASSISGTGFGNQPQHF | TGTGCCAGCAGCATCTCCGGGACAGGGTTTGGCAATCAGCCCCAGCATTTT
- | - | TRBJ2-5 | TRBV4-1 | CASSQDPGLGGGTQYF | TGCGCCAGCAGCCAAGATCCGGGACTGGGGGGTGGGACCCAGTACTTC
- | few | TRBJ2-2 | TRBV11-2 | CASSLRPLTGELFF | TGTGCCAGCAGCTTACGGCCCCTCACCGGGGAGCTGTTTTTT
- | few | TRBJ2-7 | TRBV7-9 | CASSFSTGSYEQYF | TGTGCCAGCAGCTTTAGCACAGGTTCCTACGAGCAGTACTTC
- | - | TRBJ2-5 | TRBV12-5 | CASGLVRTGQETQYF | TGTGCTAGTGGTTTGGTAAGGACCGGCCAAGAGACCCAGTACTTC
TRBD2 | many | TRBJ2-1 | TRBV11-2 | CASSLGSSGRYNEQFF | TGTGCCAGCAGCTTAGGTTCTAGCGGGAGATACAATGAGCAGTTCTTC
TRBD2 | few | TRBJ2-7 | TRBV10-3 | CATGGSSYEQYF | TGTGCCACCGGGGGGAGCTCCTACGAGCAGTACTTC
TRBD2 | - | TRBJ2-1 | TRBV20-1 | CSAAKESGTISYNEQFF | TGCAGTGCTGCAAAGGAGAGCGGGACGATATCCTACAATGAGCAGTTCTTC